The entry below describes one TCR beta chain. These data are taken from a study of blood T cell repertoires in COVID-19. Only in-frame clones appear in the TCRdb table, and some are missing; sequencing was by immunoSEQ multiplex PCR. The data show about 180,000 clones, with over 65% seen just once and roughly 18% held by the top ten. V shed 5 bases and J 8 bases; nucleotides not matched to a gene: 10. The germline CDR1 and CDR2 sequences are SGHTA and FQGTGA. The CDR3 loop spans 15 amino acids. The sample comprised peripheral blood. The receptor's source is a person aged 65-85 years with COVID-19, enrolled during active disease. This rearrangement joins TRBV7-3 to TRBJ2-1; 9 bases align to TRBD2. The CDR3 nucleotides read TGTGCCAGCAGCCCGGGAGCGGGGGGCGTGGATGAGCAGTTCTTC. Its protein product is CASSPGAGGVDEQFF.